The 8 T cell receptor beta chains below were found in one sample sequenced in a study of shared clonotypes between healthy human individuals. Repertoires were generated with immunoSEQ multiplex PCR, while TCRdb's copy carries only in-frame clones and drops some. The sample has a few million clones; over 85% are singletons. The source material was naive CD4+ T cells from PBMCs. Subset denoted: CD45RA+ positively selected. The receptors were sampled from a man younger than 35 in good health. Some clones in this sample may be carry-over from other donors' samples.

The chain uses TRBV18 and TRBJ1-2, with 12 bases that match TRBD1. V lost 3 bases, J lost 8 bases, and 4 bases stayed unmatched. The CDR3 is 14 residues long. Germline CDR1 KGHSH, CDR2 LQKENI. CDR3: CASSPGTGGKGYTF. The CDR3 region has the DNA TGTGCCAGCTCACCTGGGACAGGGGGCAAGGGCTACACCTTC. Full variable domain (outside the CDR3, taken from reference TRBV18 and TRBJ1-2): NAGVMQNPRHLVRRRGQEARLRCSPMKGHSHVYWYRQLPEEGLKFMVYLQKENIIDESGMPKERFSAEFPKEGPSILRIQQVVRGDSAAYFCASSPGTGGKGYTFGSGTRLTVV.

The chain recombines TRBV19 with TRBJ1-3; 7 nucleotides align to TRBD1. CDR1 is LNHDA and CDR2 is SQIVND in the germline V gene (reference sequence). This CDR3 region has 16 residues. Unmatched junction bases numbered 4, after V lost 0 bases and J lost 2 bases. The CDR3 is CASSIDLRGPGNTIYF. The DNA of the CDR3 is TGTGCCAGTAGTATAGATTTGAGGGGGCCTGGAAACACCATATATTTT.

The rearrangement joins TRBV30 to TRBJ1-6; unclear D gene. The V gene lost 2 bases and the J gene lost 5 bases, with 13 bases spanning the gap. From germline, CDR1 is GTSNPN and CDR2 SVGIG (reference sequence). This CDR3 region has 15 residues. In DNA, the CDR3 is TGTGCCTGGAGTAGGCGGGGAAGGGATAATTCACCCCTCCACTTT. Amino acids: CAWSRRGRDNSPLHF.

Only one count was recorded for this clone. The chain recombines TRBV5-4 with TRBJ1-1, with a weak D call TRBD1 (5 bases). This CDR3 spans 14 amino acids. Germline CDR1 and CDR2: SGHNT and YYREEE (reference sequence). V was cut by 4 bases and J by 2 bases, with 12 bases left in between. Written as DNA, the CDR3 is TGTGCCAGCAGCCCATGGGGGGGTAACACTGAAGCTTTCTTT. This encodes CASSPWGGNTEAFF.

The chain is built from TRBV10-3 and TRBJ1-1; 7 positions agree with TRBD1. V lost 4 bases to trimming and J lost 0 bases; unmatched junction nucleotides: 5. The CDR3 runs 15 residues. CDR1 ENHRY and CDR2 SYGVKD come from the germline V gene. Written as DNA, the CDR3 is TGTGCCATCAGTGTAGACAGGGTCATGAACACTGAAGCTTTCTTT. It translates to CAISVDRVMNTEAFF.

The chain employs TRBV19 and TRBJ2-1; 9 nucleotides agree with TRBD2. Germline V CDR1 and CDR2: LNHDA, SQIVND (reference sequence). Trimming at V came to 7 bases and at J to 4 bases, leaving 8 bases not matched to a gene. The CDR3 contains 15 residues. The CDR3 sequence is CASKAASGNYNEQFF. CDR3 sequence (DNA): TGTGCCAGTAAAGCCGCTAGCGGGAATTACAATGAGCAGTTCTTC. The complete variable domain, with remaining parts taken from reference TRBV19 and TRBJ2-1, reads DGGITQSPKYLFRKEGQNVTLSCEQNLNHDAMYWYRQDPGQGLRLIYYSQIVNDFQKGDIAEGYSVSREKKESFPLTVTSAQKNPTAFYLCASKAASGNYNEQFFGPGTRLTVL.

The rearrangement joins TRBV18 to TRBJ2-4; D assignment may be TRBD1 or TRBD2 (5 bases each). From germline, CDR1 is KGHSH and CDR2 LQKENI. The CDR3 has 17 amino acids. Trimming shortened V by 0 bases and J by 2 bases, and 14 bases separated the two germline ends. CDR3 protein: CASSPPMGDPTKNIQYF. The CDR3 bases are TGTGCCAGCTCACCACCGATGGGGGATCCAACCAAAAACATTCAGTACTTC.

The chain recombines TRBV10-3 with TRBJ2-1; 7 bases are shared with TRBD2. Germline V gene sequence: CDR1 ENHRY, CDR2 SYGVKD. The CDR3 contains 15 residues. Trimming at V came to 4 bases and at J to 5 bases, leaving 8 bases not matched to a gene. In nucleotides, the CDR3 is TGTGCCATCAGTGGTTCGCGGGAGTTGAACAATGAGCAGTTCTTC. Its translation is CAISGSRELNNEQFF.